Here is one T cell receptor beta chain with its context. Its antigen is not identified. Sequencing used immunoSEQ multiplex PCR; TCRdb keeps in-frame clones, though not all of them. The data contain approximately 150,000 clones, 93% of them singletons. The data originate from a study of T cell responses to AZD1222 COVID-19 vaccine. Study findings and constraints: Nearly half of the spike-specific TCRs reportedly recognize variant regions that carry no mutations. Clonal diversity was possibly underestimated; the donors were predominantly white British and more often female. Seropositivity was recorded at baseline in only a handful of AZD1222 recipients.

The TCR sequence derives from an adult in good health. The source material was peripheral blood, sampled on day 0 of AZD1222 vaccination.

The CDR3 is CASSPPGRRNYGYTF. The CDR3 region has the DNA TGTGCCAGCTCACCACCAGGACGGCGAAACTATGGCTACACCTTC. This chain connects TRBV18 to TRBJ1-2; D is uncertain. The length of the CDR3 is 15 residues. V lost 0 bases and J 2 bases, leaving 10 bases between the germline ends. The germline V gene encodes CDR1 KGHSH and CDR2 LQKENI.